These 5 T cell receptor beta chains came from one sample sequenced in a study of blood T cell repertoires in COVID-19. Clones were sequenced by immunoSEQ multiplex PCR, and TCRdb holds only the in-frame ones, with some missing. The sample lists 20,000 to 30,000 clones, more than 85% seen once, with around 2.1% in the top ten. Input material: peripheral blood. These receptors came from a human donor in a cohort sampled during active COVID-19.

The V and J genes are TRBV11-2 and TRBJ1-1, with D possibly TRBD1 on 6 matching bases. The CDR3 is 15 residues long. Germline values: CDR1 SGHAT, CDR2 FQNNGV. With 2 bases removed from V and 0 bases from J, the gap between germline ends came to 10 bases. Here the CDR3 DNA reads TGTGCCAGCAGCTTACAACGGACAGTGAACACTGAAGCTTTCTTT. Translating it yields CASSLQRTVNTEAFF.

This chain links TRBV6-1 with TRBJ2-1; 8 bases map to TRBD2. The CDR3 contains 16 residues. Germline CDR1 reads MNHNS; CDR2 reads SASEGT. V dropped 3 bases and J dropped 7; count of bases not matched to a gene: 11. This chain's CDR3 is CASSDALSGTNNEQFF. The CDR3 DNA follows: TGTGCCAGCAGTGATGCCCTTAGCGGGACGAATAATGAGCAGTTCTTC.

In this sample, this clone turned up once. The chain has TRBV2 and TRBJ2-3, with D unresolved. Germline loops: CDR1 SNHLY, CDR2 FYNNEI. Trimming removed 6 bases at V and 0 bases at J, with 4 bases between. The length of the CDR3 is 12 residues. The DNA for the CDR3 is TGTGCCAGCAGCTCTAGCACAGATACGCAGTATTTT. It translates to CASSSSTDTQYF.

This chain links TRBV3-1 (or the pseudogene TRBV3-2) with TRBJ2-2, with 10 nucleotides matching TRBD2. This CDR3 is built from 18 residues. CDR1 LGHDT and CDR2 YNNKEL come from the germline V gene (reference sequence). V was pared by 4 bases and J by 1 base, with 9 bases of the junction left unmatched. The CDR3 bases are TGTGCCAGCAGCCCCCAGCCCTTAGCGGGAGGGAACACCGGGGAGCTGTTTTTT. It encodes CASSPQPLAGGNTGELFF.

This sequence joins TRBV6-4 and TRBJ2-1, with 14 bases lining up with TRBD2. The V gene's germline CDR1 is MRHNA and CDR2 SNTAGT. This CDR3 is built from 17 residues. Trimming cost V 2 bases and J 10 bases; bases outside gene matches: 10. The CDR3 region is CASSDIRLAGGPWEQFF. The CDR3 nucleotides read TGTGCCAGCAGTGACATAAGACTAGCGGGGGGGCCGTGGGAGCAGTTCTTC.